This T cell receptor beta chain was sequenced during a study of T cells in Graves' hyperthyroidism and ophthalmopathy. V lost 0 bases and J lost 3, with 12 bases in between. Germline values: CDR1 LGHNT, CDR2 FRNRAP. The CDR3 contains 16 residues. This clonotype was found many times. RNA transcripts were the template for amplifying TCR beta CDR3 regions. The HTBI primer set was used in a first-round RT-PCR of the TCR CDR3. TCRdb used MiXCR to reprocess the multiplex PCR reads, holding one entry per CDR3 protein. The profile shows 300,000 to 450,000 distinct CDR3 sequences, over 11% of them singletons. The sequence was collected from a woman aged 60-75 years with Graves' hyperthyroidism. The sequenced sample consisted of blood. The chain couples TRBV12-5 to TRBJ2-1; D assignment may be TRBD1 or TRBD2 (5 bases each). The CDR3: CASGLVPGRSYNEQFF. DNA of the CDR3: TGTGCTAGTGGTTTGGTCCCGGGACGAAGCTACAATGAGCAGTTCTTC. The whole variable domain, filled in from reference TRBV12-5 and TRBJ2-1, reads DARVTQTPRHKVTEMGQEVTMRCQPILGHNTVFWYRQTMMQGLELLAYFRNRAPLDDSGMPKDRFSAEMPDATLATLKIQPSEPRDSAVYFCASGLVPGRSYNEQFFGPGTRLTVL.